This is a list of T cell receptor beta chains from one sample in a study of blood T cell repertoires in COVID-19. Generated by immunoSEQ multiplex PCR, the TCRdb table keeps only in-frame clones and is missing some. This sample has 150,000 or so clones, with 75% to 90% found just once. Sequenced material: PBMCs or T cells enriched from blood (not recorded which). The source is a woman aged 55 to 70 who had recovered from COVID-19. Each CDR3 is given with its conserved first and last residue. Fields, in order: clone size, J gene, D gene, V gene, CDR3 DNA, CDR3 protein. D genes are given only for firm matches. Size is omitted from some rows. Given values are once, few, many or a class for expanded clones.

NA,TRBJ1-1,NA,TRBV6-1,TGTGCCAGCAGTGAAGGCTGGGCCCTAGCTTTCTTT,CASSEGWALAFF
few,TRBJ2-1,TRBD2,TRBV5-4,TGTGCCAGCAGCTCGGGGACTAGCGGGAGGAAATACAATGAGCAGTTCTTC,CASSSGTSGRKYNEQFF
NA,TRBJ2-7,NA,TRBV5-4,TGTGCCAGCAGCTCGTCGGACAGCTCCTACGAGCAGTACTTC,CASSSSDSSYEQYF
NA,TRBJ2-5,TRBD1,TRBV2,TGTGCCAGCGGGGATTGGACAGGAGGGACCCAGTACTTC,CASGDWTGGTQYF
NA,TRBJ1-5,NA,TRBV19,TGTGCCAGCGGCACGGGGGGAAGTCAGCCCCAGCATTTT,CASGTGGSQPQHF
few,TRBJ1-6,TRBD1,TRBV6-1,TGTGCCAGCAGTGTAAAAGCGGGACAGGGAAATTCACCCCTCCACTTT,CASSVKAGQGNSPLHF
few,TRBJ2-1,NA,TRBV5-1,TGCGCCAGCAGCTTGTTAGGGGAATCCGAGCAGTTCTTC,CASSLLGESEQFF
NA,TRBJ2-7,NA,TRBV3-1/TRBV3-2,TGTGCCAGCAGCCAAGCTGGCCACGGGGCCTACGAGCAGTACTTC,CASSQAGHGAYEQYF
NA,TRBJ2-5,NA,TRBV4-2,TGTGCCAGCAGCCAGGCTAGCCTTTATCAAGGGGAGACCCAGTACTTC,CASSQASLYQGETQYF
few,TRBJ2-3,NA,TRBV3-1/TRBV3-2,TGTGCCAGCAGCCTCGAGACAGATACGCAGTATTTT,CASSLETDTQYF